The entry below gives a single T cell receptor beta chain sequence along with its context. V was shortened by 6 bases and J by 6 bases, with 9 bases between the two germline ends. The CDR3 is made up of 12 amino acids. TCRdb's copy holds only in-frame clones and misses some; the assay was immunoSEQ multiplex PCR. The sample consists of under 450,000 clones, 70% to 90% of them appearing once. The participants were between about 18 and 90 years old and came from roughly 24 US areas. The data were obtained in a study of blood T cell repertoires in COVID-19. Study as a whole: COVID-19 samples collected from the United States, Italy and Spain covered acute and convalescent phases.

The V and J genes are TRBV12-3 or TRBV12-4 and TRBJ2-1; D may be TRBD1 (6 bases). The clonotype was recovered from a man aged 30-40 years who had recovered from COVID-19. Material for sequencing was PBMCs or T cells enriched from blood (not recorded which). DNA for the CDR3: TGTGCCAGCAGCCAGGACAGCAATGAGCAGTTCTTC. This sequence encodes CASSQDSNEQFF.